This T cell receptor (beta chain) was documented in a study of response to subunit inactivated influenza vaccine. There are a few counts of this clonotype. Germline lookup yields CDR1 SGHDN and CDR2 FVKESK. V shed 0 bases and J 5 bases; nucleotides not matched to a gene: 8. The CDR3 covers 16 residues. TCRdb recomputed calls from the RT-PCR reads with MiXCR, one row per CDR3 protein. The data hold about 570,000 distinct CDR3 sequences, with approximately 10% observed a single time. These data are also associated with another study on T cells expressing NK-cell markers. Turning to that study: In generating TCR beta cDNA, 5'RACE template switching with UMIs was used. The TCR beta repertoires were obtained from sorted CD3+CD56+NKG2C+, CD3+CD56+NKG2C- and CD3+CD56-NKG2C+ T cells. Eight donors were sequenced, seven testing HCMV-seropositive and one testing seronegative. Dominance of the CD3+CD56-NKG2C+ fraction by these clonotypes also held in a few donors.

The chain employs TRBV14 and TRBJ2-3, with 7 bases lining up with TRBD2. The sequences come from PBMCs from blood, collected on the day of vaccination. The receptor comes from a man aged 45-65 years who received an inactivated influenza vaccine. The CDR3, as DNA: TGTGCCAGCAGCCAAGATCAAGGACTAGGGGTAGATACGCAGTATTTT. It translates to CASSQDQGLGVDTQYF.